The sequence of this T cell receptor beta chain was determined in a study of T cells in Graves' hyperthyroidism and ophthalmopathy. TCR beta CDR3 regions were amplified from RNA. The HTBI primer set was used in a first-round RT-PCR of the TCR CDR3. TCRdb re-called the multiplex PCR reads with MiXCR, one entry per CDR3 protein. Among a few hundred thousand distinct CDR3 sequences listed, 15% to 19% were seen once. Trimming removed 3 bases from V and 7 bases from J; junction bases left unmatched: 10. The CDR3 totals 14 residues. Germline-derived CDR1 and CDR2 are DFQATT and SNEGSKA (reference sequence). There are a few counts of this clonotype. Any patient presenting with uncontrolled infection, other autoimmune disease, pregnancy or lactation was left out.

Sequencing was done on a sample of blood. The chain is built from TRBV20-1 and TRBJ2-7; TRBD2 matches at 9 bases. This sequence was found in a woman aged 25 to 45 with Graves' hyperthyroidism. The CDR3 DNA sequence: TGCAGTGCTAGCGCGGGAGGGCGGGTATGGGAGCAGTACTTC. The encoded protein is CSASAGGRVWEQYF.